What follows is one TCR beta chain and its context. The antigen it binds to is not known. Per-nucleotide qualities are absent, and no much larger clonotype sits a single base away. The sample belongs to a study of blood T cell repertoires in COVID-19 (dated by TCRdb to 2020 to 2021). Describing the broader study: The collaborator samples originated in the United States, Italy and Spain and spanned the acute and convalescent phases of COVID-19. The prospective study material was composed of cDNA or gDNA derived from T cells, B-cell-depleted T cells, or PBMCs. Subjects who had been exposed to COVID-19, were actively infected with it, or had recovered from it provided the deeply sampled blood TCRbeta repertoires that made up the dataset. The repertoires were released in a freely available public database intended as a resource for research on the immune response to SARS-CoV-2. The samples were drawn from two sources: the first 160 participants of the ongoing ImmuneRACE study, and fewer than 1,500 subjects contributed by 6 global collaborators. The sample metadata nearly always contained a de-identified subject ID, COVID-19 status, age in years and sex. Where available, HLA class I and class II types were taken from metadata supplied by the sample provider and were not determined by assay-based typing. The research as a whole found: The amount of clinical and demographic metadata varied by source and participant and was provided uncurated.

The CDR3 measures 13 amino acids from cysteine to phenylalanine. Of all the DNA, just the CDR3 is kept, 39 bases in frame from base 1. The V and J ends are trimmed by 1 base and 5 bases, leaving 8 bases between them. Sequences SGHTA (CDR1) and FQGNSA (CDR2) are obtained from the germline V gene. Whole blood was collected in K2EDTA tubes by collaborating institutions according to the institutions' own protocols. For TCRbeta analysis, collaborators shipped samples as frozen whole blood, isolated PBMCs, or DNA extracted from either of those sample types. TCRbeta CDR3 regions were amplified from genomic DNA using the immunoSEQ Assay, a bias-controlled multiplex PCR. The authors' pipeline ran thus. The number of nucleated cells in each sample was estimated by amplification of reference gene primers within the assay. To quantify the absolute abundance of each unique TCRbeta CDR3 rearrangement, sequence reads were collapsed and filtered. Productive Simpson clonality was computed per sample as the square root of Simpson's diversity index over productive rearrangements. Imported from immuneACCESS, the table was reduced by TCRdb to in-frame sequences with V and J called. These copies leave out some clones; in studies compared against another copy, an unresolved V gene accounts for under half, and the cause of the remainder is not known. V and J calls plus clone size are reproduced from that table; the DNA served to infer D and trimming. Here the sample has 150,000 or so clones; around nine tenths occur a single time. The ten largest make up 0.5% to 0.6% of the sample.

Sequenced input: peripheral blood. The rearranged chain carries TRBV7-2 and TRBJ1-1; the best D guess is TRBD1, with 5 bases matching. The clonotype comes from a man between 45 and 60 years old with acute or convalescent COVID-19. The nucleotides are TGTGCCAGCAGCTTAGGGGGGGTAACTGAAGCTTTCTTT. The encoded protein is CASSLGGVTEAFF.